This T cell receptor beta chain was identified in a study of T cell responses to AZD1222 COVID-19 vaccine. Study findings and constraints: Compared with day 0, the breadth and depth of the Spike-specific TCR repertoire rose significantly after two doses of AZD1222. Sampled repertoires all dated from after the peak T cell response. Variant regions that are unmutated are reportedly the target of nearly half of spike-specific TCRs. Baseline seropositivity occurred in only six AZD1222 recipients.

As for this clone: Its antigen is not identified.

Generated by immunoSEQ multiplex PCR, the TCRdb table keeps only in-frame clones and is missing some. The sample records 80,000 to 95,000 clones, 90% being singletons. The CDR3 length is 15 residues. CDR1 and CDR2 (germline): MGHRA, YSYEKL. Trimming shortened V by 1 base and J by 0 bases, and 10 bases separated the two germline ends. The sequence came from an adult who received the AZD1222 COVID-19 vaccine. This chain connects TRBV4-1 to TRBJ2-7, with D hard to call. The material sequenced was peripheral blood, taken 28 days after the second AZD1222 dose. The CDR3 spells CASSQADTSSYEQYF. The CDR3 nucleotides read TGCGCCAGCAGCCAAGCCGACACGAGCTCCTACGAGCAGTACTTC.